The 5 T cell receptor beta chains reported below all come from one sample, sequenced in a study of vaccination and CD4 T cells after COVID-19 (dated by TCRdb to between 2021 and 2023). Their antigens remain unidentified. The method behind the library was PCR. The data were produced on an Illumina iSeq 100. DNA from cultured CD4+ T cells was subjected to TCR sequencing with the Oncomine TCR Beta short-read assay at the Johns Hopkins FTIC core. TCRdb passed the public sequencing reads through fastp at Q25 and MiXCR, retaining productive beta sequences. Here each entry gathers all rows of one CDR3 protein and keeps the most common genes and DNA. This sample comprises 16,000 or so distinct CDR3 sequences, about 52% of them detected only once. 3.7% of the sample belongs to the ten largest clones. Reading the label with the study, this specimen's treatment or condition is: roughly 10-day PBMC culture with coronavirus spike peptide pools or control peptides (ViraFEST assay).

This specimen was CD4+ T cells from blood, cultured in vitro, taken before SARS-CoV-2 vaccination. The receptors shown here come from a human donor who had recovered from COVID-19.

This rearrangement joins TRBV20-1 to TRBJ2-3, with 11 bases fitting TRBD2. Germline V CDR1 and CDR2: DFQATT, SNEGSKA (reference sequence). CDR3 length: 15 residues. Trimming cost V 5 bases and J 3 bases; bases outside gene matches: 7. CDR3 sequence: CSAGNPSGRTDTQYF. The CDR3, as DNA: TGCAGTGCTGGAAACCCTAGCGGGAGGACAGATACGCAGTATTTT.

V usage is TRBV28 and J usage is TRBJ1-2, with TRBD1 as a possible D gene (5 bases). Trimming stripped 4 bases from V and 8 bases from J, with 17 bases between. The CDR3 totals 14 residues. Germline values: CDR1 MDHEN, CDR2 SYDVKM. DNA of the CDR3: TGTGCCAGCAGTTCCTCGGGACGTAGTCCGGGCTACACCTTC. Translated: CASSSSGRSPGYTF.

The V and J genes are TRBV6-2 or TRBV6-3 and TRBJ2-5, with TRBD2 identical over 12 bases. The trim removed 5 bases at V and 2 bases at J, leaving 6 bases unmatched. CDR3 length equals 16 residues. CDR1 and CDR2 from the germline V gene are MNHEY and SVGEGT. The CDR3 sequence is CASSRGLAGRQETQYF. CDR3 nucleotide sequence: TGTGCCAGCAGTCGAGGACTAGCGGGACGGCAAGAGACCCAGTACTTC.

This CDR3 is CASSIPGLTYEQYF. The CDR3 DNA reads TGTGCCAGTAGTATACCGGGACTAACCTACGAGCAGTACTTC. This chain connects TRBV19 to TRBJ2-7; 7 nucleotides match TRBD2. Germline loops: CDR1 LNHDA, CDR2 SQIVND (reference sequence). The CDR3 spans 14 residues. V was pared by 2 bases and J by 2 bases, with 3 bases of the junction left unmatched.

This clonotype was seen a handful of times. The chain recombines TRBV6-1 with TRBJ2-2, with TRBD2 matching over 13 bases. V gave up 5 bases and J gave up 4 bases; unmatched junction bases: 10. This CDR3 spans 18 amino acids. From germline, CDR1 is MNHNS and CDR2 SASEGT. CDR3 sequence (DNA): TGTGCCAGCAGTAAAACTAGCGGGAGGGCCGGGGGCACCGGGGAGCTGTTTTTT. It specifies CASSKTSGRAGGTGELFF.